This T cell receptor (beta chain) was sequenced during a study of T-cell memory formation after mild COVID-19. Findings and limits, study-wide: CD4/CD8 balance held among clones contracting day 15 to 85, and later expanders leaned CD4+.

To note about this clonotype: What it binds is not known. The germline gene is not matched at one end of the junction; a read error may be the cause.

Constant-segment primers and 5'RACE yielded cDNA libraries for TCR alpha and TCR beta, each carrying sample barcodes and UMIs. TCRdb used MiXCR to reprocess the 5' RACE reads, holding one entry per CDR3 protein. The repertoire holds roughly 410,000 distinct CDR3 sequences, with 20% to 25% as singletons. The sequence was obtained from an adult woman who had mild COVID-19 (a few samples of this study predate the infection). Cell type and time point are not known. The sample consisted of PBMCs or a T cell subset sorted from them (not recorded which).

The CDR3 DNA reads TGTGCCAGCAGCCCTTTACGCTTGGACAGGGGGGTTGCCTATTGCTACACCTTC. Its protein product is CASSPLRLDRGVAYCYTF. This chain joins TRBV7-9 and TRBJ1-2, with TRBD1 matching 10 bases. The CDR3 is 18 amino acids. Germline loops: CDR1 SEHNR, CDR2 FQNEAQ (reference sequence).